This TCR beta chain was profiled in a study of shared clonotypes between healthy human individuals. Study-level background: Each donor had three CD4 naive, three CD4 memory, two CD8 naive and one CD8 memory plate.

To note about this clone: Its antigen is undetermined.

Trimming removed 1 base from V and 1 base from J; junction bases left unmatched: 0. The CDR3 contains 15 residues. CDR1 and CDR2 from the germline V gene are SNHLY and FYNNEI. Original data processing: ImmunoSEQ supplied junction-only sequences lacking quality scores, so filtering was different. Profiling relied on immunoSEQ multiplex PCR, and the TCRdb table lists in-frame clones only, not all of them. Clone size and V and J calls were adopted from that table, with D and trimming inferred from the DNA. The sample includes approximately 1,500,000 clones, about 96% of them seen just once. The study's findings and limits: The study found roughly 5% of naive CD4 clonotypes shared across a few donors.

The chain joins TRBV2 to TRBJ1-5; 8 bases agree with TRBD1. The origin of this receptor is a young man in good health. Sequencing was done on a sample of naive CD4+ T cells sorted from blood. Subset meaning: CD45RA+ positively selected. CDR3 amino acids: CASSEDRGSNQPQHF. CDR3 bases: TGTGCCAGCAGTGAAGACAGGGGGAGCAATCAGCCCCAGCATTTT.